A single sample is the source of the 3 T cell receptor beta chains below, sequenced in a study of blood T cells in healthy people across ages. Together with a sample-barcoded 5' primer, a J-beta primer mix was included in a second PCR lasting about 7 to 11 cycles. TCRdb analysed the 5' RACE reads with MiXCR anew, one entry per CDR3 protein. The sample carries about 580,000 distinct CDR3 sequences, about 45% recorded once. Sample: blood. Receptor source: a man of 80 years or more in good health.

This clonotype was detected only a few times. Since a much larger clone is just one base distant, this may be a read error. The chain's CDR3 is CASSPGLGNNEQYF. CDR3 in DNA: TGTGCCAGCAGTCCGGGACTAGGAAACAATGAGCAGTACTTC. J is TRBJ2-1 and V is TRBV6-5; 8 bases align to TRBD2. Gene TRBJ2-7 matches the end of the DNA better, so the J call may be wrong. The germline gives CDR1 MNHEY, CDR2 SVGAGI. The CDR3 sequence is 14 residues long.

With regard to this clonotype: Sequence at one end of the junction differs from germline and may be a read error. The chain joins TRBV6-2 or TRBV6-3 to TRBJ2-1; D remains ambiguous. This CDR3 contains 14 residues. Germline V gene lookup returns CDR1 MNHEY and CDR2 SVGEGT. The CDR3 protein is CASSEQWSHNGQFF. The DNA for the CDR3 is TGTGCCAGCAGTGAACAGTGGAGCCACAATGGGCAGTTCTTC.

This chain links TRBV12-3 or TRBV12-4 with TRBJ2-5; the D gene is possibly TRBD2 (5 bases). V was shortened by 5 bases and J by 5 bases, with 12 bases between the two germline ends. This CDR3 has 13 amino acids. This CDR3 reads CASSPSSWETQYF. In DNA form, the CDR3 reads TGTGCCAGCAGTCCTAGCTCTTGGGAGACCCAGTACTTC.